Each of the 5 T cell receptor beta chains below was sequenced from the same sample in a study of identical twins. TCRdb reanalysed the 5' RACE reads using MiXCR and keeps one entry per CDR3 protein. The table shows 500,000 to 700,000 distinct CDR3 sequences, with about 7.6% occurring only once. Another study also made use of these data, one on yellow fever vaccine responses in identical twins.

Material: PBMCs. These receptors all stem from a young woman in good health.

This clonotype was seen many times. The CDR3 loop is CASLAGVREQYF. The CDR3, as DNA: TGTGCCAGCCTAGCGGGAGTGAGAGAGCAGTACTTC. The rearrangement uses TRBV2 and TRBJ2-7; 10 bases fit TRBD2. Germline CDR1 reads SNHLY; CDR2 reads FYNNEI. The CDR3 length is 12 residues. The V gene end was trimmed by 8 bases and the J gene end by 7 bases; junction bases not matched to a gene: 5. The entire variable domain, with the rest obtained from reference TRBV2 and TRBJ2-7, is as follows: EPEVTQTPSHQVTQMGQEVILRCVPISNHLYFYWYRQILGQKVEFLVSFYNNEISEKSEIFDDQFSVERPDGSNFTLKIRSTKLEDSAMYFCASLAGVREQYFGPGTRLTVT.

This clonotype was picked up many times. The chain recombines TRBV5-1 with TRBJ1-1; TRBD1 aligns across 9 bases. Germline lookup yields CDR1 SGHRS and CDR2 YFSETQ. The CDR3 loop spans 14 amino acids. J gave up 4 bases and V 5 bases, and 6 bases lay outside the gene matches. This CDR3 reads CASRSQTGGTEAFF. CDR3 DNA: TGCGCCAGCAGGTCTCAGACAGGGGGCACTGAAGCTTTCTTT.

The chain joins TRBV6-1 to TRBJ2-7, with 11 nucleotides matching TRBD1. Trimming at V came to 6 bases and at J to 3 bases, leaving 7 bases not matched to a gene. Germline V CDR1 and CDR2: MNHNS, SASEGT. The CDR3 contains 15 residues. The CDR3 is CASREGQGVIYEQYV. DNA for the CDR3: TGTGCCAGCAGAGAGGGACAGGGGGTGATCTACGAGCAGTACGTC.

The CDR3 loop reads CSSYPGQTTDTQYF. In DNA, the CDR3 is TGCAGCTCGTACCCGGGACAGACGACAGATACGCAGTATTTT. The chain combines TRBV29-1 with TRBJ2-3, with 7 bases identical to TRBD1. Trimming took 8 bases from V and 3 from J; bases not matched to a gene: 11. The CDR3 runs 14 residues. Germline V gene lookup returns CDR1 SQVTM and CDR2 ANQGSEA.

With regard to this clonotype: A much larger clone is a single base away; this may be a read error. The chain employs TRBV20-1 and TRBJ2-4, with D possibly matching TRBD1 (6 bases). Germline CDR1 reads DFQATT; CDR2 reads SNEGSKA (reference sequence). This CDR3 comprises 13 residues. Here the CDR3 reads CSAPSGGKNTQYF. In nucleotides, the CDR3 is TGCAGTGCGCCCTCTGGGGGCAAAAACACTCAGTACTTC.